Listed below are T cell receptor beta chains from one sample, sequenced in a study of PD-1 blockade in mismatch repair-deficient tumors. Sequencing used immunoSEQ multiplex PCR; TCRdb keeps in-frame clones, though not all of them. The table shows about 120,000 clones, with about nine tenths occurring only once. The sequences come from peripheral blood, collected roughly 67 weeks after starting pembrolizumab. The source is an adult with mismatch repair-deficient cancer. Each CDR3 is given with its conserved first and last residue. Fields, in order: clone size, CDR3 length, J gene, D gene, V gene, CDR3 DNA, CDR3 protein. The D gene is left open where the match is weak. Rows give clone size only sometimes, using once, few, many, or a class for an expanded clone.

once 16 TRBJ2-5 TRBD2 TRBV7-9 TGTGCCAGCAGCATCGGAGCGGGAGGGATCCAAGAGACCCAGTACTTC CASSIGAGGIQETQYF
few 14 TRBJ2-7 - TRBV4-2 TGTGCCAGCAGCCAGGGGACTCAGGGTTACGAGCAGTACTTC CASSQGTQGYEQYF
few 16 TRBJ2-6 - TRBV18 TGTGCCAGCTCACCATCAACAGGGTACGGGGCCAACGTCCTGACTTTC CASSPSTGYGANVLTF
- 13 TRBJ2-1 - TRBV10-3 TGTGCCACCTCTTTAGGGGTAATTAATGAGCAGTTCTTC CATSLGVINEQFF
- 16 TRBJ2-1 - TRBV27 TGTGCCAGCAGTTTATTTCCAAAAAGCTCCTACAATGAGCAGTTCTTC CASSLFPKSSYNEQFF
once 16 TRBJ2-2 TRBD1 TRBV10-2 TGCGCCAGCAGTTGGGGGACAGGGGGGAACACCGGGGAGCTGTTTTTT CASSWGTGGNTGELFF
- 15 TRBJ1-4 TRBD1 TRBV6-5 TGTGCCAGCAAACGAACCGGGACAGTTAATGAAAAACTGTTTTTT CASKRTGTVNEKLFF
- 16 TRBJ1-4 - TRBV12-5 TGTGCTAGTGGTTTCCGGACGGACAGTAGGGATGAAAAACTGTTTTTT CASGFRTDSRDEKLFF
few 10 TRBJ2-7 TRBD2 TRBV30 TGTGCCTGGGGGAGGGGCGAGCAGTACTTC CAWGRGEQYF
- 13 TRBJ1-5 TRBD1 TRBV18 TGTGCCAGCTCACGGACAGGGGGTCAGCCCCAGCATTTT CASSRTGGQPQHF
- 14 TRBJ2-7 - TRBV28 TGTGCCAGCAGTTTAGTAACGGACTCCTACGAGCAGTACTTC CASSLVTDSYEQYF
- 13 TRBJ2-7 - TRBV28 TGTGCCAGCGAGATTCCGGGATCCTACGAGCAGTACTTC CASEIPGSYEQYF
- 15 TRBJ2-1 - TRBV30 TGTGCCTGGAGCCGAGCTAGAGCGGCCTACAATGAGCAGTTCTTC CAWSRARAAYNEQFF
- 16 TRBJ2-1 - TRBV4-3 TGCGCCAGCAGCCAAAATCTTATCGCCTCCTACAATGAGCAGTTCTTC CASSQNLIASYNEQFF
- 15 TRBJ1-4 - TRBV6-5 TGTGCCAGCAGTTACTCGCAGGCACCTAATGAAAAACTGTTTTTT CASSYSQAPNEKLFF
- 11 TRBJ2-5 - TRBV5-8 TGTGCCCCGGACAGCACGGGGACCCAGTACTTC CAPDSTGTQYF
- 18 TRBJ2-5 - TRBV6-1 TGTGCCAGCAGTGAACCTTACTCCTGGCAGGGGACCCCAGAGACCCAGTACTTC CASSEPYSWQGTPETQYF
once 20 TRBJ1-3 TRBD1 TRBV4-1 TGCGCCAGCAGCCGCCCGGGACAGGGGCGATCTTCGATATCTGGAAACACCATATATTTT CASSRPGQGRSSISGNTIYF
- 14 TRBJ2-7 TRBD1 TRBV27 TGTGCCAGCAGGGACAGGGGAGGGGGATACGAGCAGTACTTC CASRDRGGGYEQYF
- 15 TRBJ2-1 TRBD2 TRBV6-5 TGTGCCAGCAGCCTAGCGGGAGGGCTGACCAATGAGCAGTTCTTC CASSLAGGLTNEQFF
- 14 TRBJ2-7 - TRBV5-1 TGCGCCAGCACTCCCGAGGGACGGGGCTACGAGCAGTACTTC CASTPEGRGYEQYF
- 13 TRBJ2-2 - TRBV29-1 TGCAGCTATCGGACAGCGAACACCGGGGAGCTGTTTTTT CSYRTANTGELFF
- 13 TRBJ2-7 TRBD1 TRBV19 TGTGCCAGTAGTATACGGACAGGGATCGAGCAGTACTTC CASSIRTGIEQYF
- 12 TRBJ2-7 - TRBV5-5 TGTGCCAGCAGCAGAGACGCCCACGAGCAGTACTTC CASSRDAHEQYF
- 14 TRBJ2-5 TRBD1 TRBV2 TGTGCCAGCAGTACCCGGACAGGTCAAGAGACCCAGTACTTC CASSTRTGQETQYF
once 13 TRBJ2-7 - TRBV27 TGTGCCAGCAGAAGGACGGCCGTCTACGAGCAGTACTTC CASRRTAVYEQYF
- 11 TRBJ2-7 - TRBV11-1 TGTGCCAGCAGGTCGACGGGCGAGCAGTACTTC CASRSTGEQYF
few 11 TRBJ2-7 - TRBV13 TGTGCCAGCAGCTTAGAGCGCGAGCAGTACTTC CASSLEREQYF
- 14 TRBJ2-7 TRBD1 TRBV5-1 TGCGCCAGCAGATCTGACAGGGGGGCCTACGAGCAGTACTTC CASRSDRGAYEQYF
- 14 TRBJ2-7 - TRBV7-2 TGTGCCAGCAGCTTATCAGGGGGGACCTACGAGCAGTACTTC CASSLSGGTYEQYF
- 13 TRBJ1-2 - TRBV30 TGTGCCTGGAGTGTAGGAGGCAGCTATGGCTACACCTTC CAWSVGGSYGYTF
- 16 TRBJ1-2 TRBD1 TRBV13 TGTGCCAGCAGCTTAGCGGCAGGACAGGGATTCTATGGCTACACCTTC CASSLAAGQGFYGYTF
- 18 TRBJ2-1 TRBD1 TRBV7-6 TGTGCCAGCAGCTTAGAGACAGGGTTCTCTACGGCTAACAATGAGCAGTTCTTC CASSLETGFSTANNEQFF
- 13 TRBJ2-2 - TRBV7-6 TGTGCCAGCAGCCTAACCTGGACCGGGGAGCTGTTTTTT CASSLTWTGELFF
- 15 TRBJ2-1 - TRBV11-3 TGTGCCAGCAGCTTATATGGGGCTCAGTACAATGAGCAGTTCTTC CASSLYGAQYNEQFF
- 15 TRBJ2-7 TRBD2 TRBV27 TGTGCCAGCAGCCGCGGGACTAGCGGATCCTACGAGCAGTACTTC CASSRGTSGSYEQYF
- 16 TRBJ2-7 TRBD1 TRBV5-6 TGTGCCAGCAGCTTGGCCGAGGGGGCAAGCTCCTACGAGCAGTACTTC CASSLAEGASSYEQYF
- 14 TRBJ2-5 TRBD2 TRBV19 TGTGCCAGGACACTAGCGGGAGGGGGGGAGACCCAGTACTTC CARTLAGGGETQYF
- 17 TRBJ2-2 TRBD2 TRBV5-4 TGTGCCAGCAGCTTGGGGGCCGGACTAGCGGTCACCGGGGAGCTGTTTTTT CASSLGAGLAVTGELFF
- 12 TRBJ2-3 - TRBV13 TGTGCCAGCAGCCAAGCGTTCGATACGCAGTATTTT CASSQAFDTQYF
- 16 TRBJ2-5 - TRBV9 TGTGCCAGCAGCCCCAGGGGAGGGAGGGTACGCGAGACCCAGTACTTC CASSPRGGRVRETQYF
few 15 TRBJ2-1 - TRBV5-4 TGTGCCAGCAGCTCCAGTACAGGGTCCTACAATGAGCAGTTCTTC CASSSSTGSYNEQFF
- 15 TRBJ2-1 TRBD2 TRBV13 TGTGCCAGCAGCCCCGGGACTAGCGGTTCCAATGAGCAGTTCTTC CASSPGTSGSNEQFF
- 13 TRBJ1-1 - TRBV5-8 TGTGCCAGCAAACATCCCTTCGGCGCTGAAGCTTTCTTT CASKHPFGAEAFF